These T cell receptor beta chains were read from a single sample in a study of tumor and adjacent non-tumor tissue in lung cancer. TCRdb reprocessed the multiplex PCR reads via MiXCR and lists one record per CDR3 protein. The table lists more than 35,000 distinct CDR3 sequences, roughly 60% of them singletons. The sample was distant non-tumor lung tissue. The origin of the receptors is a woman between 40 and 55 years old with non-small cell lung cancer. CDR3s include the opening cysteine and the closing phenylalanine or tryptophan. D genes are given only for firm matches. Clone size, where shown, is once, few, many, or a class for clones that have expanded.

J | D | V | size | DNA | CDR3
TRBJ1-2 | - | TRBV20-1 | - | TGCAGTGCTATAGTACCTCGCTGGCCTGGCTACACCTTC | CSAIVPRWPGYTF
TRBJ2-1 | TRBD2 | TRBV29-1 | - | TGCAGTGTAGACTACTCTAGCGGGAAAGTCAATGAGGAGTTCTTC | CSVDYSSGKVNEEFF
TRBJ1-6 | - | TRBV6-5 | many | TGTGCCAGCAGTTACTCGGGACGGATGAATTCACCCCTCCACTTT | CASSYSGRMNSPLHF
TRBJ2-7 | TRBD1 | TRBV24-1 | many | TGTGCCACCAGTGATACCGGGACAGGGGAGTTGCAGTACTTC | CATSDTGTGELQYF
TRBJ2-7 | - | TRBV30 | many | TGTGCCTGGAGTGTACCGGGGATACCTACCTACGAGCAGTACTTC | CAWSVPGIPTYEQYF
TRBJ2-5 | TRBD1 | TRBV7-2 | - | TGTGCCAGCGGCATGGGACAGGGGCGGGAGACCCAGTACTTC | CASGMGQGRETQYF
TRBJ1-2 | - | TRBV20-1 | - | TGCAGTGCTACAGTTAACTATGGCTACACCTTC | CSATVNYGYTF
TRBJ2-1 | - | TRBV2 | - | TGCGCCAGCAGTGCATGTGGGGAGTTCTTC | CASSACGEFF
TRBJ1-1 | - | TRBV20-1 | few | TGCGGTGCACCCAGATGGGGGAATGCTTTCTTT | CGAPRWGNAFF
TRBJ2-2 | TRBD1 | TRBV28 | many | TGTGCCAGCAGTCGACAGGGACATAGCACCGGGGAGCTGTTTTTT | CASSRQGHSTGELFF
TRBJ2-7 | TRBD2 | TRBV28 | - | TGTGCCAGCAGTATCCGGGGAGCGGGAGACCACGAGCAGTACTTC | CASSIRGAGDHEQYF
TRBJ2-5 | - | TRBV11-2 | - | TGTGCCAGCAGCATCACAAACGTGGGGATCGGGGAGACCCCGTACTTC | CASSITNVGIGETPYF
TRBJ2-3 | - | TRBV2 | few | TGTGCCAGCAGCGACCGACCTACGGTTGGCGATACGCAGTATTTT | CASSDRPTVGDTQYF
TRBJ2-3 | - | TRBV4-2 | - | TGTACCAGCAGCCAAGGGGGGACGTTAAATATGCAGTATTTT | CTSSQGGTLNMQYF
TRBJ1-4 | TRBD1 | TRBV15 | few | TGTGCCATCAGCAGGAATACAGGGGCCCTTAATGAAAAACTGTTTTTT | CAISRNTGALNEKLFF
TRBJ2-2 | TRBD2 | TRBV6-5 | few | TGTGCCAGTGGTTACTCGGGCGGGAGTGGGACCGGGGAGCTGTTTTTT | CASGYSGGSGTGELFF
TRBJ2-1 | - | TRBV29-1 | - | TGCAGCGTTGCCCGCGGGACAGAGGGCAATGATCAGTTCTTC | CSVARGTEGNDQFF
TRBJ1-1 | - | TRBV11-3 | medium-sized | TGTGCCAGCAGCTTAGGCAGGAACACTGAAGCTTTCTTT | CASSLGRNTEAFF
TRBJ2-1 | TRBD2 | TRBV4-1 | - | TGCACCAGCAGCCAAGCTGGACTAGCGGGATTTAATGAGCAGTTCTTC | CTSSQAGLAGFNEQFF
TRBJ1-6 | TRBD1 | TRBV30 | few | TGTGCCTCGGGGAGGGCAGGGGGCACGCGAAATTCACCCCTCCACTTT | CASGRAGGTRNSPLHF
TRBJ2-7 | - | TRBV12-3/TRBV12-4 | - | TGTACCAGCAGTTCTCACGGGTTGGGGATCTACGAGCAGTACTTC | CTSSSHGLGIYEQYF
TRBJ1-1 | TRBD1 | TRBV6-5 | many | TGTGCCAGCAGTTATGGGAGGGGGCGAGGTGAAGCTTTCTTT | CASSYGRGRGEAFF